One and the same sample provided the 26 T cell receptor beta chains below, sequenced in a study of vaccination and CD4 T cells after COVID-19. Sequenced with the Oncomine TCR Beta short-read assay was DNA taken from cultured CD4+ T cells. TCRdb reprocessed the PCR reads via MiXCR and lists one record per CDR3 protein. The table lists 9,000 to 15,000 distinct CDR3 sequences, around a third of them singletons, with almost 35% in the top ten. Treatment here: approximately 9-day PBMC culture with coronavirus spike peptide pools or control peptides (ViraFEST assay). No antigens are known for them. This sample comprised CD4+ T cells from blood, cultured in vitro, obtained before SARS-CoV-2 vaccination. Receptors originate from a human donor who received a COVID-19 vaccine.

J is TRBJ2-1 and V is TRBV30; no clear D. The CDR3 covers 14 residues. Trimming shortened V by 2 bases and J by 0 bases, and 8 bases separated the two germline ends. Germline V gene lookup returns CDR1 GTSNPN and CDR2 SVGIG (reference sequence). CDR3 amino acids: CAWSPGRSYNEQFF. Written as DNA, the CDR3 is TGTGCCTGGAGTCCGGGCCGCTCCTACAATGAGCAGTTCTTC.

Only one count was recorded for this clonotype. The chain employs TRBV7-6 and TRBJ2-7, with 7 bases matching TRBD2. The ends lost 5 bases at V and 0 bases at J; junction bases unmatched: 13. The CDR3 consists of 17 residues. In germline, CDR1 is SGHVS, CDR2 FNYEAQ. The CDR3: CASSPLTGRESSYEQYF. In DNA, the CDR3 is TGTGCCAGCAGCCCCCTGACTGGGCGGGAGAGCTCCTACGAGCAGTACTTC. The whole variable domain, filled in from reference TRBV7-6 and TRBJ2-7, reads GAGVSQSPRYKVTKRGQDVALRCDPISGHVSLYWYRQALGQGPEFLTYFNYEAQQDKSGLPNDRFSAERPEGSISTLTIQRTEQRDSAMYRCASSPLTGRESSYEQYFGPGTRLTVT.

This clonotype occurred a few times. The chain joins TRBV5-4 to TRBJ1-4, with a possible D match to TRBD1 (6 bases). The CDR3 spans 14 residues. Germline V gene data show CDR1 as SGHNT and CDR2 as YYREEE (reference sequence). With 0 bases removed from V and 5 bases from J, the gap between germline ends came to 8 bases. The CDR3 loop is CASSLDRANEKLFF. DNA of the CDR3: TGTGCCAGCAGCTTGGACAGGGCGAATGAAAAACTGTTTTTT.

This clonotype came up a few times. This rearrangement joins TRBV11-2 to TRBJ2-5; D not certain. CDR1 SGHAT and CDR2 FQNNGV come from the germline V gene. The CDR3 spans 15 residues. V shed 1 base and J shed 6 bases, with 15 bases lying between them. The CDR3 here is CASSLVGSRYQTQYF. The CDR3 nucleotides read TGTGCCAGCAGCTTAGTAGGGTCTAGATATCAGACCCAGTACTTC.

This rearrangement joins TRBV3-1 to TRBJ2-7, with D uncertain. Germline CDR1 reads LGHDT; CDR2 reads YNNKEL (reference sequence). V gave up 1 base and J gave up 2 bases, with 12 bases separating them. The CDR3 sequence is 15 residues long. CDR3 sequence reads: CASSQGYTNPYEQYF. In nucleotides, the CDR3 is TGTGCCAGCAGCCAAGGATACACCAACCCCTACGAGCAGTACTTC.

The rearrangement uses TRBV28 and TRBJ2-7; 8 bases are a match to TRBD1. This CDR3 has 15 residues. V gave up 5 bases and J gave up 1 base; unmatched junction bases: 7. CDR1 and CDR2 (germline): MDHEN, SYDVKM. This chain's CDR3 is CASSGQGAVSYEQYF. In DNA, the CDR3 is TGTGCCAGCAGTGGACAGGGCGCTGTTTCCTACGAGCAGTACTTC.

This clonotype was picked up a small number of times. The DNA for the CDR3 is TGTGCCAGCAGCTTAACAGGGGAGGCGTCTCAGCCCCAGCATTTT. Translation: CASSLTGEASQPQHF. This chain connects TRBV7-9 to TRBJ1-5, with TRBD1 identical over 7 bases. V shed 2 bases and J 6 bases; nucleotides not matched to a gene: 7. The CDR3 has 15 residues. Germline V gene sequence: CDR1 SEHNR, CDR2 FQNEAQ (reference sequence). The full variable domain, completed using reference TRBV7-9 and TRBJ1-5, is DTGVSQNPRHKITKRGQNVTFRCDPISEHNRLYWYRQTLGQGPEFLTYFQNEAQLEKSRLLSDRFSAERPKGSFSTLEIQRTEQGDSAMYLCASSLTGEASQPQHFGDGTRLSIL.

This chain joins TRBV9 and TRBJ1-2; D gene uncertain. The CDR3 covers 13 residues. Looked up from germline, CDR1 is SGDLS and CDR2 is YYNGEE. With 0 bases removed from V and 1 base from J, the gap between germline ends came to 4 bases. This chain's CDR3 is CASSVEVNYGYTF. The CDR3 coding sequence is TGTGCCAGCAGCGTAGAGGTTAACTATGGCTACACCTTC.

With regard to this clonotype: The junction departs from germline at one end; a sequencing error may be responsible. V and J are TRBV5-3 and TRBJ2-3; unclear D gene. TRBV5-3 is classed as an ORF, of uncertain function. The CDR3 is 11 amino acids. Here the CDR3 reads CASSFTDTQYF. As DNA, the CDR3 is TGTGCCAGCAGCTTCACAGATACGCAGTATTTT.

This clonotype was recorded a few times. The CDR3 protein is CATRGGFDTGELFF. CDR3 bases: TGTGCCACCAGGGGAGGGTTTGACACCGGGGAGCTGTTTTTT. The rearrangement uses TRBV24-1 and TRBJ2-2; 7 bases are shared with TRBD2. CDR1 is KGHDR, CDR2 SFDVKD, per germline. Germline trimming cut 7 bases from V and 3 bases from J; bases unmatched to any gene: 4. The CDR3 totals 14 residues.

V usage is TRBV6-1 and J usage is TRBJ2-7; D remains unclear. This CDR3 is 18 amino acids long. The germline CDR1 and CDR2 sequences are MNHNS and SASEGT. Trimming cost V 3 bases and J 0 bases, with 21 bases left between them. CDR3 sequence: CASSDGLVGDVSSYEQYF. As DNA, the CDR3 is TGTGCCAGCAGTGATGGATTAGTCGGAGACGTTAGCTCCTACGAGCAGTACTTC.

V gene TRBV20-1 combines with J gene TRBJ2-3; TRBD2 might be the D (5 bases). The germline V and J ends were trimmed by 5 bases and 1 base, with 16 bases remaining between them. CDR1 is DFQATT and CDR2 is SNEGSKA in the germline V gene (reference sequence). CDR3 length: 15 amino acids. CDR3: CSAGERHPGTDTQYF. The CDR3 nucleotides read TGCAGTGCTGGGGAGCGACATCCGGGCACAGATACGCAGTATTTT.

This clonotype was counted between two and nine times. This chain joins TRBV19 and TRBJ2-1; a weak D match, TRBD2 (7 bases). CDR1 and CDR2 (germline): LNHDA, SQIVND (reference sequence). The CDR3 loop spans 16 amino acids. Between the trimmed V and J ends, which lost 0 bases and 0 bases, there was a span of 9 bases. The CDR3 nucleotides read TGTGCCAGTAGTATAGAGGGGGGGCTCTCCTACAATGAGCAGTTCTTC. Amino acid sequence: CASSIEGGLSYNEQFF. Full variable domain (outside the CDR3, taken from reference TRBV19 and TRBJ2-1): DGGITQSPKYLFRKEGQNVTLSCEQNLNHDAMYWYRQDPGQGLRLIYYSQIVNDFQKGDIAEGYSVSREKKESFPLTVTSAQKNPTAFYLCASSIEGGLSYNEQFFGPGTRLTVL.

CDR3 sequence: CATRPQGDQPQHF. The DNA of the CDR3 is TGTGCCACCCGGCCTCAGGGGGATCAGCCCCAGCATTTT. The chain couples TRBV24-1 to TRBJ1-5; 7 bases line up with TRBD1. V was clipped by 9 bases and J by 5 bases; unmatched bases: 6. CDR1 and CDR2 (germline): KGHDR, SFDVKD. This CDR3 contains 13 residues.

The chain uses TRBV12-3 or TRBV12-4 and TRBJ2-7; D is undetermined. This CDR3 has 12 amino acids. Trimming stripped 6 bases from V and 2 bases from J, with 8 bases between. The CDR3 DNA sequence: TGTGCCAGCAGCGTTCTGGCCTACGAGCAGTACTTC. Translating gives CASSVLAYEQYF.

The table lists this clonotype with a count of one. This sequence joins TRBV24-1 and TRBJ2-3; 9 positions match TRBD2. This CDR3 has 15 amino acids. V was pared by 5 bases and J by 1 base, with 3 bases of the junction left unmatched. Looked up from germline, CDR1 is KGHDR and CDR2 is SFDVKD. The CDR3 coding sequence is TGTGCCACCAGTGGCGGGGGGGCCGGCACAGATACGCAGTATTTT. Translation gives CATSGGGAGTDTQYF.

This chain connects TRBV5-1 to TRBJ2-3; 7 nucleotides line up with TRBD2. With 4 bases clipped from V and 0 bases from J, the junction kept 23 bases outside the gene matches. From germline, CDR1 is SGHRS and CDR2 YFSETQ. This CDR3 has 21 amino acids. The CDR3: CASSGLTPTSEASESTDTQYF. The DNA of the CDR3 is TGCGCCAGCAGCGGACTGACCCCTACTAGCGAGGCTTCGGAAAGCACAGATACGCAGTATTTT. Full variable domain (remainder filled in from reference TRBV5-1 and TRBJ2-3): KAGVTQTPRYLIKTRGQQVTLSCSPISGHRSVSWYQQTPGQGLQFLFEYFSETQRNKGNFPGRFSGRQFSNSRSEMNVSTLELGDSALYLCASSGLTPTSEASESTDTQYFGPGTRLTVL.

The chain is built from TRBV7-7 and TRBJ2-3; 8 bases map to TRBD2. There are 13 residues in the CDR3. CDR1 SSHAT and CDR2 FNYEAQ come from the germline V gene (reference sequence). V lost 9 bases to trimming and J lost 3 bases; unmatched junction nucleotides: 5. The CDR3 DNA sequence: TGTGCCAGTAGCGGGACGGTTACAGATACGCAGTATTTT. Translating gives CASSGTVTDTQYF.

By share, this clonotype ranks as medium-sized (0.01 to 0.1%). V gene TRBV7-9 combines with J gene TRBJ2-5, with TRBD1 matching 8 bases. V was clipped by 5 bases and J by 5 bases; unmatched bases: 7. The CDR3 spans 14 residues. CDR1 and CDR2 from the germline V gene are SEHNR and FQNEAQ (reference sequence). The CDR3 coding sequence is TGTGCCAGCAGCCCTAGGACAGGGCCGGAGACCCAGTACTTC. Its translation: CASSPRTGPETQYF. Combining the CDR3 with reference TRBV7-9 and TRBJ2-5 gives the whole variable domain DTGVSQNPRHKITKRGQNVTFRCDPISEHNRLYWYRQTLGQGPEFLTYFQNEAQLEKSRLLSDRFSAERPKGSFSTLEIQRTEQGDSAMYLCASSPRTGPETQYFGPGTRLLVL.

This clonotype was counted only a few times. V gene TRBV5-1 combines with J gene TRBJ2-3; 11 positions agree with TRBD2. The CDR3 length is 18 residues. Trimming at V came to 0 bases and at J to 0 bases, leaving 6 bases not matched to a gene. In germline, CDR1 is SGHRS, CDR2 YFSETQ. The CDR3 loop reads CASSLGLAGLSSTDTQYF. The CDR3 region has the DNA TGCGCCAGCAGCTTGGGACTAGCGGGGTTATCTAGCACAGATACGCAGTATTTT. Filled out from reference TRBV5-1 and TRBJ2-3, the complete variable domain reads KAGVTQTPRYLIKTRGQQVTLSCSPISGHRSVSWYQQTPGQGLQFLFEYFSETQRNKGNFPGRFSGRQFSNSRSEMNVSTLELGDSALYLCASSLGLAGLSSTDTQYFGPGTRLTVL.

J is TRBJ1-5 and V is TRBV19; D unresolved. Trimming took off 3 bases at V and 3 bases at J, with 12 bases between the two ends. This CDR3 comprises 15 residues. Germline V CDR1 and CDR2: LNHDA, SQIVND (reference sequence). The CDR3 region has the DNA TGTGCCAGTAGTATGTGGAGGGAGGTCAATCAGCCCCAGCATTTT. Translation: CASSMWREVNQPQHF. Full variable domain (outside the CDR3, taken from reference TRBV19 and TRBJ1-5): DGGITQSPKYLFRKEGQNVTLSCEQNLNHDAMYWYRQDPGQGLRLIYYSQIVNDFQKGDIAEGYSVSREKKESFPLTVTSAQKNPTAFYLCASSMWREVNQPQHFGDGTRLSIL.

The chain links TRBV20-1 to TRBJ2-3; tentatively, D is TRBD1 or TRBD2 (5 bases each). The CDR3 spans 15 residues. The V and J ends lost 1 base and 5 bases respectively, with 16 bases between them. CDR1 DFQATT and CDR2 SNEGSKA come from the germline V gene (reference sequence). CDR3 nucleotides: TGCAGTGCTAGAGGGGGGAACTACGCAGAAGATACGCAGTATTTT. Translating it yields CSARGGNYAEDTQYF.

This clonotype was picked up a small number of times. The rearrangement uses TRBV7-3 and TRBJ1-6; the match to TRBD1 covers 12 bases. The V and J ends lost 5 bases and 7 bases, in that order; junction bases with no gene match: 3. CDR1 SGHTA and CDR2 FQGTGA come from the germline V gene. CDR3 length: 15 amino acids. Here the CDR3 reads CASSQGQGANSPLHF. CDR3 coding DNA: TGTGCCAGCAGCCAGGGACAGGGGGCGAATTCACCCCTCCACTTT.

A remark on this clonotype: The junction and the germline gene differ at one end; a read error may be behind it. This sequence joins TRBV10-3 and TRBJ2-7; D remains ambiguous. The CDR3 is 14 residues long. Germline CDR1 ENHRY, CDR2 SYGVKD. This CDR3 reads CASPKGLSTYERYF. CDR3 in DNA: TGTGCCTCCCCTAAAGGCCTTTCTACCTACGAGCGGTACTTC.

This clonotype was seen a few times. V usage is TRBV6-5 and J usage is TRBJ2-2; 9 nucleotides line up with TRBD2. The CDR3 extends over 15 amino acids. Trimming removed 2 bases from V and 3 bases from J; junction bases left unmatched: 1. The V gene's germline CDR1 is MNHEY and CDR2 SVGAGI. CDR3 bases: TGTGCCAGCAGTTACAAGCGGGGGGACACCGGGGAGCTGTTTTTT. Protein product: CASSYKRGDTGELFF.

This chain links TRBV4-1 with TRBJ1-2; 7 nucleotides align to TRBD1. This CDR3 has 16 residues. V was clipped by 1 base and J by 4 bases; unmatched bases: 9. From germline, CDR1 is MGHRA and CDR2 YSYEKL. CDR3 loop: CASSQVGDSFLYGYTF. The CDR3 region has the DNA TGCGCCAGCAGCCAAGTCGGGGACAGTTTCCTCTATGGCTACACCTTC.